The 5 T cell receptor beta chains given below trace back to one sample, sequenced in a study of human T cells and chemical hapten exposure. Via MiXCR, TCRdb re-called the RACE reads, giving one row per CDR3 protein. The data show 50,000 or so distinct CDR3 sequences, with approximately 9.9% seen just once and 16% held by the top ten. Noted time point: patch test 3, about 24 weeks after DPC sensitization. As to treatment: therapeutic diphenylcyclopropenone sensitization with weekly scalp DPC. Source: whole blood, taken in connection with sensitization to the hapten diphenylcyclopropenone (DPC). The receptors originated from a woman in her forties with alopecia areata. Some clones in this sample may be carry-over from other donors' samples.

This clonotype appeared a few times. The J gene is TRBJ2-3, the V gene TRBV21-1; the table's D call, TRBD2, has no DNA check behind it. TRBV21-1 is noted as a pseudogene. CDR3 length: 13 residues. The CDR3 DNA is TGTGCCAGCAACAAAAGAGGGACAGATACGCAGTATTTT. Translated: CASNKRGTDTQYF.

This clonotype was seen repeatedly, ten times or more. The chain combines TRBV27 with TRBJ2-1, with 7 bases that match TRBD2. The CDR3 runs 16 residues. Trimming at V came to 6 bases and at J to 4 bases, leaving 12 bases not matched to a gene. Germline V gene sequence: CDR1 MNHEY, CDR2 SMNVEV (reference sequence). CDR3: CASRITQGLDYNEQFF. Here the CDR3 DNA reads TGTGCCAGCAGAATTACTCAAGGACTAGATTACAATGAGCAGTTCTTC.

This sequence joins TRBV28 and TRBJ2-7; TRBD2 matches at 7 bases. CDR3 length: 14 residues. V lost 2 bases, J lost 2 bases, and 3 bases stayed unmatched. Germline V gene lookup returns CDR1 MDHEN and CDR2 SYDVKM. The CDR3: CASSLMGGAYEQYF. DNA for the CDR3: TGTGCCAGCAGTTTAATGGGGGGGGCCTACGAGCAGTACTTC.

This clonotype was detected only a few times. This rearrangement joins TRBV29-1 to TRBJ1-2, with D tentatively TRBD1 (5 bases). The CDR3 runs to 13 residues. Germline V lookup: CDR1 SQVTM, CDR2 ANQGSEA. Between the trimmed V and J ends, which lost 6 bases and 6 bases, there was a span of 17 bases. CDR3 coding DNA: TGCAGCGTCGCTGCCCCCGGGGGGAATGGCTACACCTTC. It is translated as CSVAAPGGNGYTF.

This clonotype was observed a handful of times. The chain combines TRBV28 with TRBJ2-2; 13 nucleotides agree with TRBD2. This CDR3 contains 14 residues. J lost 7 bases, V lost 8 bases, and 4 bases had no gene match. Germline V gives CDR1 MDHEN, CDR2 SYDVKM. CDR3 loop: CASRGLAGLGELFF. In nucleotides, the CDR3 is TGTGCCAGCCGGGGACTAGCGGGGCTCGGGGAGCTGTTTTTT. Full variable domain (missing parts from reference TRBV28 and TRBJ2-2): DVKVTQSSRYLVKRTGEKVFLECVQDMDHENMFWYRQDPGLGLRLIYFSYDVKMKEKGDIPEGYSVSREKKERFSLILESASTNQTSMYLCASRGLAGLGELFFGEGSRLTVL.